These 7 T cell receptor beta chains share one sample of origin, sequenced in a study of shared clonotypes between healthy human individuals (dated by TCRdb to the early 2020s). The library was prepared using the immunoSEQ multiplex PCR assay. In TCRdb, the immuneACCESS table is reduced to in-frame sequences with V and J assigned. These tables do not hold every clone; where another copy was compared, an unresolved V gene accounts for under half, and the others remain unexplained. The sample profile shows some 2,500,000 clones; under 95% of them were found once. Of the sample, 0.36% is held by the ten largest clones. The specimen was naive CD4+ T cells from PBMCs. The sample's cell subset or site label, in plain terms: CD45RA+ positively selected. The receptors stem from a man aged 18 to 29 in good health. Some clones in this sample may be carry-over from other donors' samples.

The genes are TRBV5-6 and TRBJ2-7, with 8 bases identical to TRBD1. This CDR3 region has 15 residues. CDR1 and CDR2 from the germline V gene are SGHDT and YYEEEE. Unmatched junction bases numbered 9, after V lost 1 base and J lost 6 bases. The CDR3 DNA reads as TGTGCCAGCAGCTTGAGGGGCCAGGGGGCAATCGAGCAGTACTTC. Its protein is CASSLRGQGAIEQYF.

This CDR3 is CASGRGGELFF. The CDR3 bases are TGTGCTAGTGGCCGGGGAGGGGAGCTGTTTTTT. The rearrangement uses TRBV12-5 and TRBJ2-2, with D possibly TRBD2 on 5 matching bases. V lost 6 bases to trimming and J lost 8 bases, with 7 bases between them. CDR1 is LGHNT and CDR2 is FRNRAP in the germline V gene. CDR3 length: 11 amino acids.

J is TRBJ2-2 and V is TRBV14; no clear D. The V end was cut by 1 base, the J end by 2 bases, with 11 bases between. The CDR3 totals 16 residues. Germline values: CDR1 SGHDN, CDR2 FVKESK. The CDR3 loop reads CASSQVWAGNTGELFF. CDR3 nucleotide sequence: TGTGCCAGCAGCCAAGTGTGGGCAGGAAACACCGGGGAGCTGTTTTTT.

This sequence joins TRBV7-3 and TRBJ2-2; 9 bases fit TRBD1. The V gene's germline CDR1 is SGHTA and CDR2 FQGTGA. V lost 10 bases to trimming and J lost 6 bases; unmatched junction nucleotides: 15. The CDR3 contains 16 residues. CDR3 region: CATAPPGQGMSGELFF. CDR3 DNA: TGTGCCACCGCCCCTCCGGGACAGGGAATGTCCGGGGAGCTGTTTTTT. The full variable domain, rest sourced from reference TRBV7-3 and TRBJ2-2, is GAGVSQTPSNKVTEKGKYVELRCDPISGHTALYWYRQSLGQGPEFLIYFQGTGAADDSGLPNDRFFAVRPEGSVSTLKIQRTERGDSAVYLCATAPPGQGMSGELFFGEGSRLTVL.

The gene calls are TRBV2 and TRBJ2-5; D not certain. The CDR3 has 15 amino acids. Germline CDR1 and CDR2: SNHLY and FYNNEI. The V gene lost 8 bases and the J gene lost 3 bases, with 19 bases spanning the gap. The CDR3: CASAALGVGEETQYF. In DNA form, the CDR3 reads TGTGCCAGCGCGGCCCTCGGCGTGGGTGAAGAGACCCAGTACTTC.

The CDR3: CAWRKGQRNTEAFF. DNA for the CDR3: TGTGCCTGGAGGAAGGGACAGAGGAACACTGAAGCTTTCTTT. V gene TRBV30 combines with J gene TRBJ1-1, with 7 nucleotides matching TRBD1. CDR1 is GTSNPN, CDR2 SVGIG, per germline (reference sequence). V was pared by 3 bases and J by 1 base, with 5 bases of the junction left unmatched. The CDR3 length is 14 residues.

This clone was seen just once. The V and J genes are TRBV7-8 and TRBJ1-1; TRBD1 might be the D (5 bases). The CDR3 totals 16 residues. The V gene's germline CDR1 is SGHVS and CDR2 FQNEAQ. Trimming stripped 5 bases from V and 0 bases from J, with 16 bases between. The CDR3 DNA follows: TGTGCCAGCAGCCCCCTAAGGGGTGGCATGAACACTGAAGCTTTCTTT. Amino acids: CASSPLRGGMNTEAFF. Based on the CDR3 plus reference TRBV7-8 and TRBJ1-1, the full variable domain is GAGVSQSPRYKVAKRGQDVALRCDPISGHVSLFWYQQALGQGPEFLTYFQNEAQLDKSGLPSDRFFAERPEGSVSTLKIQRTQQEDSAVYLCASSPLRGGMNTEAFFGQGTRLTVV.